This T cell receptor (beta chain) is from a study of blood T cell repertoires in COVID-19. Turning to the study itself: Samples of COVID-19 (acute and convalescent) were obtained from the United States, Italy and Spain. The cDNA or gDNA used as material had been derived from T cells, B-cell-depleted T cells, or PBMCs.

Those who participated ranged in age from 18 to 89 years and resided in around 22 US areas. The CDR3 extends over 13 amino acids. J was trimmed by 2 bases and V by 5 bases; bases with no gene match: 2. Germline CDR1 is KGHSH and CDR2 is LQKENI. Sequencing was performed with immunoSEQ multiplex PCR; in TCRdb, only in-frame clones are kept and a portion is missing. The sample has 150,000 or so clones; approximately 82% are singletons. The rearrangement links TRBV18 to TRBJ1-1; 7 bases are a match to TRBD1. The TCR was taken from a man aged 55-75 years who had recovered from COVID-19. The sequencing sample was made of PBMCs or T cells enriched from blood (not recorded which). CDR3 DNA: TGTGCCAGCTCAGCAGGGGGAAACACTGAAGCTTTCTTT. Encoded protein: CASSAGGNTEAFF.